These T cell receptor beta chains were read from a single sample in a study of T cell responses to AZD1222 COVID-19 vaccine. Sequencing used immunoSEQ multiplex PCR; TCRdb keeps in-frame clones, though not all of them. The sample carries 150,000 to 200,000 clones, around 88% recorded once. The material sequenced was peripheral blood, taken on day 0 of AZD1222 vaccination. The receptor source for this set is an adult in good health. The CDR3 runs from the conserved cysteine through the conserved F or W. The order of the fields is J gene, V gene, D gene, clone size, CDR3 DNA, CDR3 protein. A D gene is named only where the DNA matches it firmly. Size values are once, few and many counts, or a class for expanded clones, and some rows have none.

TRBJ1-6 | TRBV12-3/TRBV12-4 | NA | NA | TGTGCCAGCAGCCGGACAGAGAATTCACCCCTCCACTTT | CASSRTENSPLHF
TRBJ1-1 | TRBV3-1/TRBV3-2 | NA | few | TGTGCCAGCAGCCACAAAAACACTGAAGCTTTCTTT | CASSHKNTEAFF
TRBJ1-6 | TRBV6-5 | NA | NA | TGTGCCAGCAGATGGTCCCCACCCGGGAATTCACCCCTCCACTTT | CASRWSPPGNSPLHF
TRBJ1-1 | TRBV11-2 | NA | NA | TGTGCCAGCAGCTTGGGGATCCAGGGAAACACTGAAGCTTTCTTT | CASSLGIQGNTEAFF
TRBJ2-2 | TRBV12-3/TRBV12-4 | NA | NA | TGTGCCAGCAGTCCCTTAGCCACCGGGGAGCTGTTTTTT | CASSPLATGELFF
TRBJ2-1 | TRBV9 | TRBD2 | NA | TGTGCCAGCAGCGTAGGTAGCGGGGGATTTAATGAGCAGTTCTTC | CASSVGSGGFNEQFF
TRBJ2-7 | TRBV2 | TRBD1 | NA | TGTGCCAGCAGTGTCGGGACAGGACCCTACGAGCAGTACTTC | CASSVGTGPYEQYF
TRBJ1-2 | TRBV5-6 | TRBD1 | NA | TGTGCCAGCAGCCCGGGACAGGGCGATGGCTACACCTTC | CASSPGQGDGYTF
TRBJ1-1 | TRBV7-9 | TRBD1 | NA | TGTGCCAGCAGAATGACAGGGAGGGGCACTGAAGCTTTCTTT | CASRMTGRGTEAFF
TRBJ2-7 | TRBV5-1 | NA | NA | TGCGCCAGCAGCTTGGATGGATACGAGCAGTACTTC | CASSLDGYEQYF
TRBJ2-1 | TRBV5-5 | TRBD2 | NA | TGTGCCAGCAGCCCGACTAGCGGGGACTACAATGAGCAGTTCTTC | CASSPTSGDYNEQFF
TRBJ1-1 | TRBV4-2 | NA | NA | TGTGCCAGCAGCCAAGATCAAGGGTACACTGAAGCTTTCTTT | CASSQDQGYTEAFF
TRBJ1-4 | TRBV9 | NA | once | TGTGCCAGCAGCGTAGAGACAACTAATGAAAAACTGTTTTTT | CASSVETTNEKLFF
TRBJ1-3 | TRBV25-1 | NA | NA | TGTGCCAGCACCCACTCAAGGGTAGGGGGAAACACCATATATTTT | CASTHSRVGGNTIYF
TRBJ1-6 | TRBV2 | NA | NA | TGTGCCAGCAAGGATCTTTATAATTCACCCCTCCACTTT | CASKDLYNSPLHF
TRBJ1-5 | TRBV28 | NA | few | TGTGCCAGCAGTTATTACAATCAGCCCCAGCATTTT | CASSYYNQPQHF
TRBJ1-4 | TRBV9 | NA | few | TGTGCCAGCAGCCCCCCAGGGGTCACTAATGAAAAACTGTTTTTT | CASSPPGVTNEKLFF
TRBJ1-1 | TRBV28 | TRBD1 | NA | TGTGCCAGTCGGACAGGGGATATGATGAACACTGAAGCTTTCTTT | CASRTGDMMNTEAFF
TRBJ2-7 | TRBV2 | NA | NA | TGTGCCAGCAAGGGCGAATACGAGCAGTACTTC | CASKGEYEQYF
TRBJ2-7 | TRBV7-6 | TRBD1 | NA | TGTGCCAGCAGCTTAGCGGGGGGACAGGGGATAGACGAGCAGTACTTC | CASSLAGGQGIDEQYF
TRBJ1-5 | TRBV7-9 | TRBD1 | NA | TGTGCCAGCAGCTTCGACAGGGGGCATAATCAGCCCCAGCATTTT | CASSFDRGHNQPQHF
TRBJ2-2 | TRBV4-2 | NA | NA | TGTGCCAGCAGCGGGGAGGTGATGGGGGGCTTCGGGGAGCTGTTTTTT | CASSGEVMGGFGELFF
TRBJ1-4 | TRBV7-2 | NA | once | TGTGCCAGCAGCCCCCAGCCGGGCGGGGCAACTAATGAAAAACTGTTTTTT | CASSPQPGGATNEKLFF
TRBJ2-5 | TRBV27 | TRBD1 | NA | TGTGCCAGCAGCCAAACAGGGGCGCTGACCCAGTACTTC | CASSQTGALTQYF
TRBJ1-6 | TRBV3-1/TRBV3-2 | NA | NA | TGTGCCAGCAGCCAAGGCCGGGGGAGATTCAATTCACCCCTCCACTTT | CASSQGRGRFNSPLHF
TRBJ1-4 | TRBV21-1 | NA | once | TGTGCCAGCAGCCCGCGCCATGAAAAACTGTTTTTT | CASSPRHEKLFF
TRBJ1-2 | TRBV7-9 | NA | NA | TGTGCCAGCAGCCCGCATCAGGGTTTGGCTGGTGGCTACACCTTC | CASSPHQGLAGGYTF
TRBJ2-7 | TRBV12-3/TRBV12-4 | TRBD2 | NA | TGTGCCAGCAGACTAGCGGGCTCCTACGAGCAGTACTTC | CASRLAGSYEQYF
TRBJ2-3 | TRBV3-1/TRBV3-2 | NA | NA | TGTGCCAGCAGCCGTCCAGGGCGCGCAGATACGCAGTATTTT | CASSRPGRADTQYF
TRBJ2-5 | TRBV9 | TRBD2 | once | TGTGCCAGCAGCGTTTTGGCGGGGGGAGGCGAGACCCAGTACTTC | CASSVLAGGGETQYF
TRBJ1-5 | TRBV27 | NA | once | TGTGCCAGCAGGTCCGGGACCTGGGAGCCCCAGCATTTT | CASRSGTWEPQHF
TRBJ2-7 | TRBV7-6 | TRBD2 | NA | TGTGCCAGCAGCCCCCTAGCGGGAGGAGGCTACGAGCAGTACTTC | CASSPLAGGGYEQYF
TRBJ1-5 | TRBV19 | TRBD1 | NA | TGTGCCAGCGGGGACAGGGAACAGCCCCAGCATTTT | CASGDREQPQHF
TRBJ1-5 | TRBV6-1 | NA | many | TGTGCCAGCAGTGAAGAGGCCGGCGGACGCAATCAGCCCCAGCATTTT | CASSEEAGGRNQPQHF
TRBJ1-1 | TRBV5-4 | NA | NA | TGTGCCAGCAGCTTGGGGGGGTGGAGCGGGGGTACTGAAGCTTTCTTT | CASSLGGWSGGTEAFF
TRBJ1-2 | TRBV14 | TRBD1 | NA | TGTGCCAGCAGCCAATATAAGACAGGGGGCACGGGAGGCTACACCTTC | CASSQYKTGGTGGYTF
TRBJ1-1 | TRBV7-8 | NA | NA | TGTGCCAGCAGCTTAAAGGGGGGGCAACAAATTTTGGACACTGAAGCTTTCTTT | CASSLKGGQQILDTEAFF
TRBJ1-2 | TRBV4-1 | NA | NA | TGCGCCAGCAGCCAAGAGGCGGGGCACTATGGCTACACCTTC | CASSQEAGHYGYTF
TRBJ2-2 | TRBV6-5 | NA | NA | TGTGCCACCTCCACCGGGGAGCTGTTTTTT | CATSTGELFF
TRBJ2-7 | TRBV7-8 | TRBD2 | NA | TGTGCCAGCAGCTTAGAAGGCGGGGGTAGCTACGAGCAGTACTTC | CASSLEGGGSYEQYF
TRBJ2-2 | TRBV7-2 | TRBD2 | NA | TGTGCCAGCAGGGGACTAGCGATGAACACCGGGGAGCTGTTTTTT | CASRGLAMNTGELFF
TRBJ1-5 | TRBV11-2 | NA | NA | TGTGCCAGCAGCCGAATCGGGGGTGAGAATCAGCCCCAGCATTTT | CASSRIGGENQPQHF
TRBJ1-5 | TRBV30 | NA | NA | TGTGCCTGGAGGCAGGGTCTTAGCAATCAGCCCCAGCATTTT | CAWRQGLSNQPQHF
TRBJ2-3 | TRBV3-1/TRBV3-2 | TRBD2 | NA | TGTGCCAGCAGCCAATTAGCGGGGGGGTTCACAGATACGCAGTATTTT | CASSQLAGGFTDTQYF
TRBJ2-4 | TRBV7-9 | NA | NA | TGTGCCAGCAGCTTAGTTCCTGCGGACATTCAGTACTTC | CASSLVPADIQYF
TRBJ1-3 | TRBV5-1 | NA | NA | TGCGCCAGCAGCTTGGGGGATACCTCTGGAAACACCATATATTTT | CASSLGDTSGNTIYF
TRBJ2-7 | TRBV7-6 | TRBD1 | NA | TGTGCCAGCAGCCTTACGACAGGGGGTGGCTACGAGCAGTACTTC | CASSLTTGGGYEQYF
TRBJ1-3 | TRBV13 | NA | NA | TGTGCCAGCAGCCCCCGGGGCTCTGGAAACACCATATATTTT | CASSPRGSGNTIYF
TRBJ2-3 | TRBV5-6 | TRBD2 | once | TGTGCCACCGGGGGGGATAGAGGAGGGGATACGCAGTATTTT | CATGGDRGGDTQYF
TRBJ1-6 | TRBV3-1/TRBV3-2 | NA | NA | TGTGCCAGCAGCTACACCAATTCACCCCTCCACTTT | CASSYTNSPLHF
TRBJ1-1 | TRBV10-3 | TRBD1 | NA | TGTGCCATCAGTGAGTCGGCAGGGGGCGAGACTGAAGCTTTCTTT | CAISESAGGETEAFF
TRBJ2-7 | TRBV13 | NA | NA | TGTGCCAGCAGCTTATACGCCCTTCTAGGGCGGGACCCCTACGAGCAGTACTTC | CASSLYALLGRDPYEQYF